This T cell receptor beta chain was found in a study of blood T cell repertoires in COVID-19. Study-level background: The origin of the acute and convalescent COVID-19 samples was the United States, Italy and Spain. From T cells, B-cell-depleted T cells, or PBMCs came the material, which was cDNA or gDNA.

This CDR3 spans 17 amino acids. The germline CDR1 and CDR2 sequences are SGHRS and YFSETQ. Trimming at V came to 0 bases and at J to 0 bases, leaving 8 bases not matched to a gene. Per the original methods: The authors estimated nucleated cell counts from reference gene primer amplification. Sequenced by immunoSEQ multiplex PCR; TCRdb stores in-frame clones only, minus some. V, J and clone size derive from that table, while D and trimming were established from the DNA sequence. The repertoire holds over 50,000 clones, with around 80% as singletons. The sample comprised peripheral blood. This chain uses TRBV5-1 with TRBJ2-7; TRBD2 aligns across 8 bases. The sequence was collected from a human donor with active or convalescent COVID-19. The donor label of this sample is uncertain. The CDR3 nucleotides read TGCGCCAGCAGCTTGGCCGGGGGCGGGACTAGCTCCTACGAGCAGTACTTC. As protein: CASSLAGGGTSSYEQYF. Full variable domain (outside the CDR3, taken from reference TRBV5-1 and TRBJ2-7): KAGVTQTPRYLIKTRGQQVTLSCSPISGHRSVSWYQQTPGQGLQFLFEYFSETQRNKGNFPGRFSGRQFSNSRSEMNVSTLELGDSALYLCASSLAGGGTSSYEQYFGPGTRLTVT.